This T cell receptor (beta chain) was sequenced for a study of T cell responses to AZD1222 COVID-19 vaccine. The study's findings and limits: Reports say nearly half of spike-specific TCRs go after unmutated variant regions. Donors, mostly white British, included more females; clonal diversity was possibly underestimated.

Pooled samples include second doses given at about 4 or 12 weeks. About this clone itself: Antigen specificity is unknown.

This table comes from immunoSEQ multiplex PCR, and its TCRdb copy is limited to in-frame clones, with some not included. The sample consists of tens of thousands of clones, about 91% of them appearing once. The starting material was peripheral blood, obtained 28 days after the second AZD1222 dose. The TCR was taken from an adult who received the AZD1222 COVID-19 vaccine.

CDR3 nucleotides: TGTGCCAGCAGCCGGACAGCTCTTGGAGATACGCAGTATTTT. It specifies CASSRTALGDTQYF. The V and J genes are TRBV2 and TRBJ2-3, with D possibly TRBD1 on 6 matching bases. The CDR3 length is 14 residues. Germline CDR1 reads SNHLY; CDR2 reads FYNNEI. Deletions cut 6 bases from V and 5 bases from J, with 15 bases between.